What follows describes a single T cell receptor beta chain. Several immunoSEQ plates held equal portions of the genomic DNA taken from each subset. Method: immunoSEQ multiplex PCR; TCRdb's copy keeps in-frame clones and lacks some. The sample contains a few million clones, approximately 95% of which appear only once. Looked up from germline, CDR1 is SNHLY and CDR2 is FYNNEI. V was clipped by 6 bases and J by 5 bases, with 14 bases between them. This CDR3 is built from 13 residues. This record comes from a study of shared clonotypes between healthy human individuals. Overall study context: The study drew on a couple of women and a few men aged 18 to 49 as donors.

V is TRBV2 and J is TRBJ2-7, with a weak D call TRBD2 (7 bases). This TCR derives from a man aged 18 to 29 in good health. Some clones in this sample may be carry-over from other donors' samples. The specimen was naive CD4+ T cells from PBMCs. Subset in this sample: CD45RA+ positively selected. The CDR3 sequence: CASSVEGGHEQYF. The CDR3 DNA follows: TGTGCCAGCAGCGTCGAGGGGGGGCACGAGCAGTACTTC.